This entry lists 13 T cell receptor beta chains sequenced from one sample in a study of long-term antiretroviral therapy in people with HIV (dated by TCRdb to the early 2020s). The immunoSEQ hsTCRB v3.0 assay was used at survey level resolution to sequence the TRB variable region. TCRdb provides this immuneACCESS table in a form limited to in-frame rearrangements. Some clones are lacking; in checked studies, under half of them reflect an unresolved V gene, and why the rest are absent is not known. For this sample there are 30,000 or so clones; around 85% appear just once. The ten most abundant clones make up approximately 3.8% of the sample. Sequencing used unsorted PBMCs, obtained 0.8 years before starting antiretroviral therapy. The receptors here all came from a young man with HIV.

This clone came up once. The rearrangement uses TRBV7-8 and TRBJ2-5; the D call may be TRBD1 or TRBD2 (5 bases each). CDR3 size: 15 residues. The germline V gene encodes CDR1 SGHVS and CDR2 FQNEAQ. Trimming took off 3 bases at V and 0 bases at J, with 11 bases between the two ends. This CDR3 is CASSLYGAHQETQYF. CDR3 DNA sequence: TGTGCCAGCAGCTTGTACGGGGCACACCAAGAGACCCAGTACTTC. The full variable domain, completed using reference TRBV7-8 and TRBJ2-5, is GAGVSQSPRYKVAKRGQDVALRCDPISGHVSLFWYQQALGQGPEFLTYFQNEAQLDKSGLPSDRFFAERPEGSVSTLKIQRTQQEDSAVYLCASSLYGAHQETQYFGPGTRLLVL.

V is TRBV7-2 and J is TRBJ2-7; D possibly matches TRBD1 or TRBD2 (5 bases each). Germline loops: CDR1 SGHTA, CDR2 FQGNSA. This CDR3 comprises 12 residues. V was cut by 7 bases and J by 3 bases, with 10 bases left in between. CDR3: CASTRDGYEQYF. In DNA, the CDR3 is TGTGCCAGCACTCGGGACGGCTACGAGCAGTACTTC.

This clone was recorded once. The chain links TRBV7-2 to TRBJ1-2; the match to TRBD1 covers 7 bases. After removal of 5 bases from V and 7 bases from J, the junction contained 7 bases not matched to a gene. Looked up from germline, CDR1 is SGHTA and CDR2 is FQGNSA. The CDR3 totals 13 residues. The CDR3 coding sequence is TGTGCCAGCAGCCCGGACAGGCAGAGTGGCTACACCTTC. Its translation is CASSPDRQSGYTF.

V usage is TRBV6-1 and J usage is TRBJ2-3; D may be TRBD2 (6 bases). The germline gives CDR1 MNHNS, CDR2 SASEGT. V was trimmed by 10 bases and J by 10 bases, leaving 12 bases between them. This CDR3 comprises 10 residues. The CDR3: CATGTSAQYF. The DNA for the CDR3 is TGTGCCACGGGGACTTCAGCGCAGTATTTT.

This chain links TRBV7-2 with TRBJ2-4; TRBD2 matches 12 bases. J gave up 11 bases and V 1 base, and 6 bases lay outside the gene matches. Germline lookup yields CDR1 SGHTA and CDR2 FQGNSA. The CDR3 has 15 amino acids. The DNA for the CDR3 is TGTGCCAGCAGCTTAGAATCTAGCGGGGGGGTTTTTCAGTACTTC. Protein: CASSLESSGGVFQYF.

The chain employs TRBV29-1 and TRBJ1-5, with D possibly being TRBD1 (5 bases). The V end was cut by 7 bases, the J end by 4 bases, with 14 bases between. The CDR3 runs to 13 residues. The germline V gene has CDR1 SQVTM and CDR2 ANQGSEA. CDR3: CSALHDSNQPQHF. The CDR3 DNA reads TGCAGCGCGTTACATGACAGTAATCAGCCCCAGCATTTT.

The rearrangement joins TRBV6-1 to TRBJ2-1; 7 positions match TRBD1. Trimming took 4 bases from V and 4 from J; bases not matched to a gene: 4. This CDR3 spans 14 amino acids. Germline CDR1 reads MNHNS; CDR2 reads SASEGT. CDR3 bases: TGTGCCAGCAGTGGAGGACAGGTATACAATGAGCAGTTCTTC. Translation gives CASSGGQVYNEQFF.

The chain combines TRBV9 with TRBJ2-7; TRBD1 aligns across 7 bases. Germline CDR1 and CDR2: SGDLS and YYNGEE. The CDR3 extends over 14 amino acids. V lost 0 bases to trimming and J lost 0 bases; unmatched junction nucleotides: 0. This chain's CDR3 is CASSVGDSSYEQYF. The CDR3, as DNA: TGTGCCAGCAGCGTAGGGGACAGCTCCTACGAGCAGTACTTC.

This clone came up once. V is TRBV15 and J is TRBJ2-1; D is ambiguous. CDR3 length: 15 amino acids. The germline V gene encodes CDR1 LNHNV and CDR2 YYDKDF (reference sequence). The V gene lost 0 bases and the J gene lost 1 base, with 7 bases spanning the gap. The CDR3 coding sequence is TGTGCCACCAGCAGAGATGGGCGGTCCTACAATGAGCAGTTCTTC. Protein sequence: CATSRDGRSYNEQFF.

The V and J genes are TRBV12-5 and TRBJ1-4, with D perhaps matching TRBD1 (5 bases). The V end was cut by 0 bases, the J end by 8 bases, with 16 bases between. The germline gives CDR1 LGHNT, CDR2 FRNRAP. The CDR3 covers 16 residues. CDR3 region: CASGLVLFRGDEKLFF. The CDR3 DNA reads as TGTGCTAGTGGTTTGGTACTTTTCCGGGGGGACGAAAAACTGTTTTTT.

V and J are TRBV2 and TRBJ2-4; 8 positions agree with TRBD1. After removal of 4 bases from V and 1 base from J, the junction contained 3 bases not matched to a gene. There are 15 residues in the CDR3. Germline loops: CDR1 SNHLY, CDR2 FYNNEI. The CDR3 reads CASSARQGAKNIQYF. CDR3 coding DNA: TGTGCCAGCAGTGCCAGACAGGGGGCCAAAAACATTCAGTACTTC.

This chain connects TRBV21-1 to TRBJ1-5. TRBV21-1 is marked as a pseudogene. CDR3 length equals 14 residues. The CDR3 sequence is CASSKGKGNQPQHF. The CDR3 DNA follows: TGTGCCAGCAGCAAAGGGAAGGGCAATCAGCCCCAGCATTTT.

This rearrangement joins TRBV9 to TRBJ2-7, with D perhaps TRBD2 (6 bases). Germline V gives CDR1 SGDLS, CDR2 YYNGEE. Deletions cut 0 bases from V and 0 bases from J, with 10 bases between. The CDR3 loop spans 15 amino acids. The DNA of the CDR3 is TGTGCCAGCAGCGTAGGTCGGGGACTCTCCTACGAGCAGTACTTC. This codes for CASSVGRGLSYEQYF. Drawing the rest from reference TRBV9 and TRBJ2-7, the complete variable domain is DSGVTQTPKHLITATGQRVTLRCSPRSGDLSVYWYQQSLDQGLQFLIQYYNGEERAKGNILERFSAQQFPDLHSELNLSSLELGDSALYFCASSVGRGLSYEQYFGPGTRLTVT.